Presented here are 28 T cell receptor beta chains from one specimen sequenced in a study of T cells in narcolepsy (dated by TCRdb to 2016 to 2018). Preparation of the library involved the immunoSEQ multiplex PCR assay. TCRdb mirrors the immuneACCESS table, restricted to in-frame sequences. Some clones are absent from its copies; in checked studies, under half trace to an unresolved V gene, and the reason for the others is unknown. Recorded for this sample are over 30,000 clones; roughly 84% of them occurred a single time. Together, the top ten hold roughly 1.6% of the sample. The sequenced sample was CD45RA- memory CD4+ T cells from PBMCs. According to the study, the label for this sample's cell subset or site signals: memory T cells sorted ex vivo from peripheral blood. These receptors were taken from a human donor with narcolepsy.

The rearrangement links TRBV11-3 to TRBJ2-2; 8 nucleotides line up with TRBD1. V lost 1 base and J lost 4; bases outside the gene matches: 14. Per germline, CDR1 SGHNT and CDR2 YENEEA. CDR3 size: 19 residues. The CDR3 spells CASSLGAGRQGRFTGELFF. The CDR3 DNA is TGTGCCAGCAGCTTAGGAGCCGGGAGACAGGGGAGATTCACCGGGGAGCTGTTTTTT.

J is TRBJ2-3 and V is TRBV9; D gene uncertain. Trimming removed 4 bases at V and 5 bases at J, with 11 bases between. Germline V lookup: CDR1 SGDLS, CDR2 YYNGEE. This CDR3 has 13 residues. CDR3 sequence reads: CASSPQPRDTQYF. DNA for the CDR3: TGTGCCAGCAGCCCCCAGCCTCGAGATACGCAGTATTTT.

The V gene is TRBV18, the J gene TRBJ1-2, with 8 bases fitting TRBD1. Germline loops: CDR1 KGHSH, CDR2 LQKENI. This CDR3 is built from 14 residues. The V gene end was trimmed by 2 bases and the J gene end by 6 bases; junction bases not matched to a gene: 5. The DNA of the CDR3 is TGTGCCAGCTCACCATTCGACAGGGGTGATGGCTACACCTTC. It encodes CASSPFDRGDGYTF.

This clone was seen only a few times. This chain connects TRBV16 to TRBJ1-3; 7 nucleotides match TRBD1. The germline V gene encodes CDR1 KGHSY and CDR2 FQNENV. CDR3 length: 16 amino acids. The J segment lost 3 bases and the V segment lost 4 bases, leaving 9 bases of the junction unmatched. As DNA, the CDR3 is TGTGCCAGCAGCCCCCGGGCAGGGGGAAGTGGAAACACCATATATTTT. Protein: CASSPRAGGSGNTIYF.

J is TRBJ1-2 and V is TRBV6-6; 9 nucleotides agree with TRBD1. V gave up 6 bases and J gave up 0 bases; unmatched junction bases: 5. Germline-derived CDR1 and CDR2 are MNHNY and SVGAGI (reference sequence). The CDR3 covers 15 residues. The chain's CDR3 is CASRGTGTANYGYTF. The CDR3 coding sequence is TGTGCCAGCAGAGGGACAGGGACAGCTAACTATGGCTACACCTTC.

J is TRBJ1-1 and V is TRBV6-7; D perhaps matches TRBD1 (5 bases). TRBV6-7 qualifies as an ORF whose function is uncertain. Trimming pared 5 bases from V and 2 bases from J, leaving 18 bases between. The CDR3 runs 16 residues. CDR3 residues: CASSDPGGQGNTEAFF. The CDR3 nucleotides read TGTGCCAGCAGTGACCCTGGTGGGCAGGGTAACACTGAAGCTTTCTTT.

The CDR3 here is CASSRTGGSEQYF. CDR3 nucleotides: TGTGCCAGCAGTCGTACGGGGGGCAGCGAGCAGTACTTC. The gene calls are TRBV5-4 and TRBJ2-5; tentative D call: TRBD2 (7 bases). The DNA end is a closer match to TRBJ2-7, so the J assignment may be wrong. Germline CDR1 and CDR2: SGHNT and YYREEE (reference sequence). The CDR3 is 13 amino acids.

This chain joins TRBV28 and TRBJ1-2; D is unresolved. V lost 4 bases and J 7 bases, leaving 10 bases between the germline ends. CDR1 and CDR2 (germline): MDHEN, SYDVKM. This CDR3 has 12 residues. Here the CDR3 reads CASSYNIGGYTF. The CDR3 nucleotides read TGTGCCAGCAGTTATAATATTGGTGGCTACACCTTC.

The rearrangement uses TRBV19 and TRBJ1-1, with D hard to call. The germline V and J ends were trimmed by 2 bases and 2 bases, with 9 bases remaining between them. The V gene's germline CDR1 is LNHDA and CDR2 SQIVND (reference sequence). The CDR3 contains 14 residues. In nucleotides, the CDR3 is TGTGCCAGTAGTATACGGCCAGGAAACACTGAAGCTTTCTTT. Residues: CASSIRPGNTEAFF.

The chain uses TRBV21-1 and TRBJ1-1; TRBD1, the D gene given by the table, was not confirmed from the DNA. TRBV21-1 is reported as a pseudogene. This CDR3 is built from 15 residues. CDR3 in DNA: TGTGCCAGCAGCAAGACACAGGGTTCTACCGATGAAGCTTTCTTT. Amino acid sequence: CASSKTQGSTDEAFF.

The table lists this clone with a count of one. The chain carries TRBV7-6 and TRBJ1-3, with 9 bases that match TRBD1. Germline loops: CDR1 SGHVS, CDR2 FNYEAQ. The CDR3 extends over 17 amino acids. V shed 1 base and J 4 bases; nucleotides not matched to a gene: 8. The CDR3 nucleotides read TGTGCCAGCAGCTTAGATCTGGGACAGGGTTCGGGAAACACCATATATTTT. Its protein product is CASSLDLGQGSGNTIYF.

The rearrangement uses TRBV7-6 and TRBJ1-1; D is uncertain. CDR1 SGHVS and CDR2 FNYEAQ come from the germline V gene. Trimming shortened V by 2 bases and J by 4 bases, and 8 bases separated the two germline ends. This CDR3 region has 13 residues. CDR3 coding DNA: TGTGCCAGCAGCTTATGGTCCGGCACTGAAGCTTTCTTT. Translating it yields CASSLWSGTEAFF.

The CDR3 coding sequence is TGCGCCAGCAGCCCCGACGGACTCCCCTCCTTTTCTAACTATGGCTACACCTTC. Amino acids: CASSPDGLPSFSNYGYTF. The V and J genes are TRBV5-1 and TRBJ1-2; D remains ambiguous. Per germline, CDR1 SGHRS and CDR2 YFSETQ. Deletions cut 4 bases from V and 0 bases from J, with 22 bases between. CDR3 size: 18 residues.

This chain joins TRBV28 and TRBJ2-7, with D tentatively TRBD1 (5 bases). V was trimmed by 6 bases and J by 6 bases, leaving 21 bases between them. This CDR3 is 15 amino acids long. The germline CDR1 and CDR2 sequences are MDHEN and SYDVKM. The CDR3 nucleotides read TGTGCCAGCAGAGGACGCAGGGCGAGATTACTCGAGCAGTACTTC. This gives the protein CASRGRRARLLEQYF.

The V gene is TRBV19, the J gene TRBJ1-4; 7 nucleotides align to TRBD1. Unmatched junction bases numbered 10, after V lost 6 bases and J lost 3 bases. The CDR3 totals 16 residues. The germline V gene encodes CDR1 LNHDA and CDR2 SQIVND (reference sequence). The CDR3 DNA is TGTGCCAGTAGATTTACCTCCGGGACAGCTAATGAAAAACTGTTTTTT. Amino acid sequence: CASRFTSGTANEKLFF.

The genes are TRBV14 and TRBJ2-1, with 7 positions matching TRBD2. The CDR3 covers 14 residues. After removal of 5 bases from V and 2 bases from J, the junction contained 3 bases not matched to a gene. Germline CDR1 SGHDN, CDR2 FVKESK. The CDR3 loop is CASSETSTYNEQFF. The CDR3 coding sequence is TGTGCCAGCAGCGAGACTAGCACCTACAATGAGCAGTTCTTC.

This chain connects TRBV7-2 to TRBJ2-7; D unclear. V shed 5 bases and J shed 4 bases, with 12 bases lying between them. The CDR3 extends over 13 amino acids. Germline assignment: CDR1 SGHTA and CDR2 FQGNSA. Written as DNA, the CDR3 is TGTGCCAGCAGCCCCGGCGGCGTTTACGAGCAGTACTTC. This gives the protein CASSPGGVYEQYF.

V gene TRBV6-5 combines with J gene TRBJ1-5; the D gene is possibly TRBD1 (5 bases). Germline V lookup: CDR1 MNHEY, CDR2 SVGAGI. Trimming shortened V by 5 bases and J by 3 bases, and 11 bases separated the two germline ends. The CDR3 sequence is 14 residues long. The CDR3 DNA is TGTGCCAGCAGTCGTGCAGGGAACAATCAGCCCCAGCATTTT. It yields the protein CASSRAGNNQPQHF.

The CDR3: CASSEEAGIVGYTF. In DNA form, the CDR3 reads TGTGCCAGCAGTGAGGAGGCAGGGATCGTTGGCTACACCTTC. This chain uses TRBV6-4 with TRBJ1-2; possible D gene TRBD1, 5 bases. Looked up from germline, CDR1 is MRHNA and CDR2 is SNTAGT. Trimming removed 3 bases from V and 7 bases from J, with 15 bases in between. CDR3 length: 14 residues.

The chain couples TRBV6-1 to TRBJ1-4; perhaps TRBD1 as D (5 bases). Germline V lookup: CDR1 MNHNS, CDR2 SASEGT. Trimming removed 7 bases from V and 7 bases from J, with 19 bases in between. This CDR3 is built from 15 residues. Here the CDR3 reads CASTRIGGGGEKLFF. For the CDR3, the DNA is TGTGCCAGCACCAGAATAGGAGGCGGGGGTGAAAAACTGTTTTTT.

The V and J genes are TRBV5-7 and TRBJ2-5; no clear D gene. TRBV5-7 falls under the ORF class, with uncertain function. CDR3 length equals 11 residues. V was pared by 1 base and J by 5 bases, with 3 bases between. The chain's CDR3 is CASSLPETQYF. DNA of the CDR3: TGTGCCAGCAGCTTGCCGGAGACCCAGTACTTC.

The V call is TRBV7-2, the J call TRBJ2-5; possibly TRBD1 for D (5 bases). Near its end, the DNA agrees better with TRBJ2-7, so the J call may be wrong. Germline V gene data show CDR1 as SGHTA and CDR2 as FQGNSA. The CDR3 runs to 13 residues. CDR3 bases: TGTGCCAGCAGCTCACAGGTCCCCTACGAGCAGTACTTC. Protein: CASSSQVPYEQYF.

The chain couples TRBV11-1 to TRBJ2-7; D not resolved. The germline V and J ends were trimmed by 1 base and 0 bases, with 4 bases remaining between them. The CDR3 is 13 amino acids. The germline V gene encodes CDR1 SGHAT and CDR2 FQDESV (reference sequence). The CDR3 nucleotides are TGTGCCAGCAGCTTAGGGGTCTCCTACGAGCAGTACTTC. Translating gives CASSLGVSYEQYF.

This chain uses TRBV27 with TRBJ2-5, with 16 bases that match TRBD2. Looked up from germline, CDR1 is MNHEY and CDR2 is SMNVEV (reference sequence). With V trimmed by 3 bases and J by 5 bases, 9 bases remained unmatched. The CDR3 sequence is 18 residues long. The CDR3 reads CASSFYPGLAGGLETQYF. DNA for the CDR3: TGTGCCAGCAGTTTTTATCCGGGACTAGCGGGGGGGCTGGAGACCCAGTACTTC.

This clone was recorded a few times. The chain links TRBV7-8 to TRBJ2-1, with TRBD2 as a possible D gene (5 bases). V was shortened by 3 bases and J by 0 bases, with 9 bases between the two germline ends. The CDR3 extends over 15 amino acids. Germline CDR1 and CDR2: SGHVS and FQNEAQ. CDR3 loop: CASSFREISYNEQFF. CDR3 in DNA: TGTGCCAGCAGCTTTAGGGAGATCTCCTACAATGAGCAGTTCTTC.

This clone was seen only once. The chain joins TRBV10-3 to TRBJ2-6; TRBD1 might be the D (6 bases). The CDR3 spans 17 residues. Trimming stripped 4 bases from V and 0 bases from J, with 13 bases between. Germline assignment: CDR1 ENHRY and CDR2 SYGVKD. The CDR3 sequence: CAISVAGGNSGANVLTF. The CDR3, as DNA: TGTGCCATCAGTGTGGCTGGGGGCAACTCTGGGGCCAACGTCCTGACTTTC.

The V call is TRBV18, the J call TRBJ2-7; 14 bases are a match to TRBD2. The germline V gene encodes CDR1 KGHSH and CDR2 LQKENI. CDR3 length: 15 residues. The J segment lost 4 bases and the V segment lost 3 bases, leaving 2 bases of the junction unmatched. The CDR3 loop is CASSPGTSGGYEQYF. CDR3 coding DNA: TGTGCCAGCTCACCTGGGACTAGCGGGGGATACGAGCAGTACTTC.

The chain uses TRBV7-8 and TRBJ1-2, with TRBD1 as a possible D gene (6 bases). This CDR3 contains 13 residues. With 4 bases removed from V and 5 bases from J, the gap between germline ends came to 11 bases. The V gene's germline CDR1 is SGHVS and CDR2 FQNEAQ. The CDR3 spells CASSSGTHYGYTF. CDR3 DNA: TGTGCCAGCAGCTCGGGGACACATTATGGCTACACCTTC.